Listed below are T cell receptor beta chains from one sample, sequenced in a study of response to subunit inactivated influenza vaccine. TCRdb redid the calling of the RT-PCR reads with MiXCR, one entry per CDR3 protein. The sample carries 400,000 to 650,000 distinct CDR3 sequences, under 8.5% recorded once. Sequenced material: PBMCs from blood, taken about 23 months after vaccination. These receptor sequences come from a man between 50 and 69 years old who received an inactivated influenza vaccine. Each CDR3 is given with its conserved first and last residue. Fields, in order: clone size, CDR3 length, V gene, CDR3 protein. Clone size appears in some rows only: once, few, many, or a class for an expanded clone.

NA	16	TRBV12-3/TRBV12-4	CASSPNPSLGANVLTF
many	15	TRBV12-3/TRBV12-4	CASSPGTGANQPQHF
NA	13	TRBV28	CASSFGRSTEAFF
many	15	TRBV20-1	CSARVRAGRRETQYF
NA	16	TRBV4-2	CASSQDLGQGNGELFF
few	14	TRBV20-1	CSARETGGRQPQHF
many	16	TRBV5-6	CASSTVGGTNTGELFF
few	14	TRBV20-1	CSARVYSHYNEQFF
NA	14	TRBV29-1	CSVRDRVNSYEQYF
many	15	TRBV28	CASSLPGGVYNEQFF
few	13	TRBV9	CASSEAVAGEQFF
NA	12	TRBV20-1	CSAILRNQPQHF
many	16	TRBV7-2	CASSLGTAPYQETQYF
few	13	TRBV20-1	CSAIARGSHEQYF
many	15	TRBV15	CATSMRGADTGELFF
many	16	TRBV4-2	CASSQERFRMNTEAFF
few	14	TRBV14	CASSRAGGQQVLTF
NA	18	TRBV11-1	CASSFSSGGVIAYNEQFF
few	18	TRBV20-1	CSARGERRGRGGTGELFF
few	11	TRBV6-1	CASRMEDTQYF
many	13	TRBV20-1	CSASGQGVYGYTF
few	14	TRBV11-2	CASSFGQGDSPLHF
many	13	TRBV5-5	CASSLGSQQPQHF
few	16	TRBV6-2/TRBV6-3	CASRQSGTSQLNEQFF
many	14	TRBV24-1	CATSQTSSNQPQHF
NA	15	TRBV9	CASSVGQRADNEQFF
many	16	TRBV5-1	CASSPGLGGAWYEQFF
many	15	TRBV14	CASSPLATPYNEQFF
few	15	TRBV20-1	CSARRPGAGNQPQHF
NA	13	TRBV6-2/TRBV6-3	CATRDRRNQPQHF
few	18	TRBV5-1	CASSLAPSGRGHTDTQYF
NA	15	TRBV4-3	CASSQESGVSYEQYF
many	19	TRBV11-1	CASSSVTGNRKLSGETQYF
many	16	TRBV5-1	CASSLGLAGNTGELFF
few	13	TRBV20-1	CSARAPLADTQYF
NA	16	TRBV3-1	CASSSGLMSSGNTIYF
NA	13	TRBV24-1	CATSRGGAGELFF
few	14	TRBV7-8	CASSLSPRTDTQYF
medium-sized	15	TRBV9	CASSVGQGFNQPQHF
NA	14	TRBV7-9	CASSLDRNIYEQYF
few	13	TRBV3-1	CASSQGLAGHACF
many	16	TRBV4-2	CASSQRGLGTYNEQFF
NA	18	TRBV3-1	CASSQDISGRRPYNEQFF
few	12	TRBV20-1	CSARVGGTEAFF
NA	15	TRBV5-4	CASSSGAGITDTQYF
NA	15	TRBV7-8	CASSLGTDNFYEQYF
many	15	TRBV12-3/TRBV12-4	CASSFVAVGTDTQYF
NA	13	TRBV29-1	CSAGRENRNEQFF
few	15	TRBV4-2	CASSPKADGSYGYTF
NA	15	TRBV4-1	CASSRETSVKYEQYF
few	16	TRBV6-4	CASSVSGLSGANVLTF
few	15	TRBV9	CASSAWWGRGEPQHF
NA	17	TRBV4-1	CASSQVFAGGMADTQYF